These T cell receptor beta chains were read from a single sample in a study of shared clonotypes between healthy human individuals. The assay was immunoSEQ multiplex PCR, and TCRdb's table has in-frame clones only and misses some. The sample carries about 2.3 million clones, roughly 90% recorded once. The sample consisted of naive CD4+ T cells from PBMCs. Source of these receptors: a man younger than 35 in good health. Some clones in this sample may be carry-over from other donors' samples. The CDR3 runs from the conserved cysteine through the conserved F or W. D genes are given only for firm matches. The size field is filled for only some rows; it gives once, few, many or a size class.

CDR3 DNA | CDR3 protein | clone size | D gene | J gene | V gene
TGTGCCAGCAGCTCGACAGACTCCTACGAGCAGTACTTC | CASSSTDSYEQYF | - | - | TRBJ2-7 | TRBV5-4
TGCGCCAGCAAAAGGACTAGCAGGGAAAATGAGCAGTTCTTC | CASKRTSRENEQFF | once | TRBD2 | TRBJ2-1 | TRBV5-1
TGTGCCAGCAGTTTTCTCTGGGTAGGCACCGGGGAGCTGTTTTTT | CASSFLWVGTGELFF | - | - | TRBJ2-2 | TRBV27
TGTGCCAGCAGCCACCGAAACCCCGGGCCGGGATCCTACAATGAGCAGTTCTTC | CASSHRNPGPGSYNEQFF | - | - | TRBJ2-1 | TRBV4-2
TGCGCCAGCGGGAAGGGGGCAGGGTACCAAGAGACCCAGTACTTC | CASGKGAGYQETQYF | - | TRBD1 | TRBJ2-5 | TRBV5-1
TGTGCTAGTGGTTTGGCAGGGGGCACAGATACGCAGTATTTT | CASGLAGGTDTQYF | - | - | TRBJ2-3 | TRBV12-5
TGTGCCAGCAGCGAGGGACTTGCTGTGGCCCAGTACTTC | CASSEGLAVAQYF | - | - | TRBJ2-5 | TRBV9
TGTGCCAGCAGTTACCGCGGCTACACCTTC | CASSYRGYTF | - | - | TRBJ1-2 | TRBV6-6
TGTGCCAGCAGCCCATGGCACTCTGGGGCCAACGTCCTGACTTTC | CASSPWHSGANVLTF | - | - | TRBJ2-6 | TRBV9
TGTGCCAGCAGTGACAACGTCAATCAGCCCCAGCATTTT | CASSDNVNQPQHF | - | - | TRBJ1-5 | TRBV6-1
TGTGCCAGCGGGGCCGGACTCCCCCGACGGGAGCAGTACTTC | CASGAGLPRREQYF | - | - | TRBJ2-7 | TRBV28
TGCGCCAGCAGGCCGACTAGCGGGAGGGCCAGTGAGCAGTTCTTC | CASRPTSGRASEQFF | - | TRBD2 | TRBJ2-1 | TRBV5-1
TGTGCCAGCAGCCCCCTCGGGGGGAGGCTAGCGGGTGCTCGGTCCTACAATGAGCAGTTCTTC | CASSPLGGRLAGARSYNEQFF | once | TRBD2 | TRBJ2-1 | TRBV7-3
TGTGCCAGCAGTCGACAGGGTTCCTACGAGCAGTACTTC | CASSRQGSYEQYF | - | TRBD1 | TRBJ2-7 | TRBV6-1
TGTGCCAGTGGCCCAACAGGGACCGCCTATGGCTACACCTTC | CASGPTGTAYGYTF | - | - | TRBJ1-2 | TRBV19
TGTGCCAGCAGCTTAGCGGGTTCGACGGGGCGTCAGCCCCAGCATTTT | CASSLAGSTGRQPQHF | - | - | TRBJ1-5 | TRBV7-8
TGCGCCAGCAGCACCGGGACCGGGGGCAATGAGCAGTTCTTC | CASSTGTGGNEQFF | once | - | TRBJ2-1 | TRBV5-1
TGTGCCACCAGCACCCGACGGGACAATCAGCCCCAGCATTTT | CATSTRRDNQPQHF | - | - | TRBJ1-5 | TRBV15
TGTGCCAGCAGCCGGGTGTCATCCTACGAGCAGTACTTC | CASSRVSSYEQYF | - | - | TRBJ2-7 | TRBV11-2
TGTGCCACCAGTTTTCTCCCCGCGGGGAGCGGCTACACCTTC | CATSFLPAGSGYTF | once | - | TRBJ1-2 | TRBV15
TGTGCCAGCAGCGGCGACTGGGCGCCCTACAATGAGCAGTTCTTC | CASSGDWAPYNEQFF | - | - | TRBJ2-1 | TRBV9
TGTGCCAGCAGCCGTGGACAGGGCCGCTACGAGCAGTACTTC | CASSRGQGRYEQYF | once | TRBD1 | TRBJ2-7 | TRBV7-2
TGTGCCAGCAGCTTAGCGGGCCAGGGGGATGAGCAGTTCTTC | CASSLAGQGDEQFF | - | TRBD1 | TRBJ2-1 | TRBV7-6
TGTGCCAGCAGTCCCCTGGACAACCGCATATATTTT | CASSPLDNRIYF | - | - | TRBJ1-3 | TRBV28
TGTGCCAGCAGCTTATACCCAGGACAGGGTGAAGGCGGGGAGCTGTTTTTT | CASSLYPGQGEGGELFF | - | TRBD1 | TRBJ2-2 | TRBV7-3
TGTGCCTGGATTACATTTTTAAACACCGGGGAGCTGTTTTTT | CAWITFLNTGELFF | - | - | TRBJ2-2 | TRBV30
TGTGCCAGCAGTGCCAGGGACAGGGGGATCGGTGGCTACACCTTC | CASSARDRGIGGYTF | - | TRBD1 | TRBJ1-2 | TRBV6-1
TGTGCCATCAGTGACCAGCGGGACTCCTACAATGAGCAGTTCTTC | CAISDQRDSYNEQFF | once | TRBD2 | TRBJ2-1 | TRBV10-3
TGTGCCAGCAGTTCGTACTACCGGGACTTCTATGGCTACACCTTC | CASSSYYRDFYGYTF | - | - | TRBJ1-2 | TRBV28
TGTGCCAGCTCACCACTCAGGGGGCTAGACGAGCAGTACTTC | CASSPLRGLDEQYF | - | TRBD1 | TRBJ2-7 | TRBV18
TGTGCCAGCAGCTTGAGGTCGGCTAGCGGGACCTACGAGCAGTACTTC | CASSLRSASGTYEQYF | - | TRBD2 | TRBJ2-7 | TRBV11-2
TGTGCCAGCAGTTTAAGGCCCCAGAGTTACGAGCAGTACTTC | CASSLRPQSYEQYF | - | - | TRBJ2-7 | TRBV27
TGTGCCAGTAGTATAGCCGCCAGGGGAGACTATGGCTACACCTTC | CASSIAARGDYGYTF | - | - | TRBJ1-2 | TRBV19
TGCAGCGTGGAGGGGACAGGGAGGTACGAGCAGTACTTC | CSVEGTGRYEQYF | - | TRBD1 | TRBJ2-7 | TRBV29-1
TGTGCCAGCAGTTACCGGGGACAGTCCACCGGGGAGCTGTTTTTT | CASSYRGQSTGELFF | - | TRBD1 | TRBJ2-2 | TRBV6-5
TGTGCCAGCAGTTACGCGTTGGGACGGAGAAATGAAAAACTGTTTTTT | CASSYALGRRNEKLFF | once | - | TRBJ1-4 | TRBV6-6
TGCGCCAGCAGCCAAGCGCCGGGACAGGGGGCCGGAGCTTTCTTT | CASSQAPGQGAGAFF | - | TRBD1 | TRBJ1-1 | TRBV4-1
TGTGCCAGCAGCTTAGCGGGGCAGGGTTCCGCCCTAAGGGCCTTT | CASSLAGQGSALRAF | - | - | TRBJ1-1 | TRBV7-9
TGTGCCAGCAGGAACAGCGTTAGGAATGAGCAGTTCTTC | CASRNSVRNEQFF | - | - | TRBJ2-1 | TRBV28
TGCAGCGTTGAAGTTAAGAGGGACAGGGGTTGGCATGAGCAGTTCTTC | CSVEVKRDRGWHEQFF | - | TRBD1 | TRBJ2-1 | TRBV29-1
TGTGCCAGTACCTACCTAATAGGACAGCCTAGCACTGAAGCTTTCTTT | CASTYLIGQPSTEAFF | - | - | TRBJ1-1 | TRBV19